Listed here are 7 T cell receptor beta chains from one sample, sequenced in a study of pediatric ulcerative colitis. Assay: immunoSEQ multiplex PCR; the TCRdb copy retains only in-frame clones and omits some. The sample comprises around 65,000 clones, just over 75% of which are singletons, and about 5.2% rests with the top ten. The sequencing input was blood. These receptors came from a boy aged 5 to 17 with moderate ulcerative colitis.

CDR3 protein: CASSFFGVAGYNEQFF. CDR3 sequence (DNA): TGTGCCAGCAGTTTCTTCGGGGTAGCGGGGTACAATGAGCAGTTCTTC. This chain uses TRBV27 with TRBJ2-1; 8 bases are shared with TRBD2. The length of the CDR3 is 16 residues. The V gene's germline CDR1 is MNHEY and CDR2 SMNVEV (reference sequence). V dropped 3 bases and J dropped 4; count of bases not matched to a gene: 8.

The V and J genes are TRBV18 and TRBJ1-2; D is unresolved. CDR1 and CDR2 (germline): KGHSH, LQKENI. The CDR3 has 14 residues. V lost 5 bases and J 4 bases, leaving 14 bases between the germline ends. Here the CDR3 DNA reads TGTGCCAGCTCATTAAAGACGGACTTCTATGGCTACACCTTC. It translates to CASSLKTDFYGYTF.

The V gene is TRBV4-1, the J gene TRBJ1-4; no clear D. V was shortened by 4 bases and J by 1 base, with 1 base between the two germline ends. The V gene's germline CDR1 is MGHRA and CDR2 YSYEKL. CDR3 size: 12 residues. Here the CDR3 DNA reads TGCGCCAGCAGCCTAACTAATGAAAAACTGTTTTTT. Amino acids: CASSLTNEKLFF.

In its sample, this clone is medium-sized. The V gene is TRBV18, the J gene TRBJ1-5; TRBD1 matches at 11 bases. The ends lost 4 bases at V and 2 bases at J; junction bases unmatched: 13. There are 19 residues in the CDR3. CDR1 and CDR2 (germline): KGHSH, LQKENI. CDR3 coding DNA: TGTGCCAGCTCACAACTACCGGGACAGGGGGAAGGCGGCAATCAGCCCCAGCATTTT. Residues: CASSQLPGQGEGGNQPQHF.

This clone appeared a few times. V gene TRBV2 combines with J gene TRBJ1-1, with 9 bases aligning to TRBD1. V trimming: 4 bases; J trimming: 1 base; junction bases outside the gene matches: 10. The CDR3 spans 17 residues. Per the germline V gene, CDR1 is SNHLY and CDR2 is FYNNEI. The CDR3 reads CASSGGQGFRGNTEAFF. In DNA form, the CDR3 reads TGTGCCAGCAGTGGGGGACAGGGTTTTAGGGGGAACACTGAAGCTTTCTTT.

This chain uses TRBV4-2 with TRBJ1-3; the match to TRBD1 covers 9 bases. The germline gives CDR1 LGHNA, CDR2 YNFKEQ. J gave up 2 bases and V 0 bases, and 2 bases lay outside the gene matches. This CDR3 has 16 amino acids. CDR3 in amino acids: CASSQERTGAGNTIYF. The CDR3 nucleotides read TGTGCCAGCAGCCAAGAGCGGACAGGGGCTGGAAACACCATATATTTT.

The rearrangement uses TRBV7-9 and TRBJ2-7, with unresolved D. V gave up 5 bases and J gave up 1 base, with 9 bases separating them. The CDR3 extends over 13 amino acids. Germline values: CDR1 SEHNR, CDR2 FQNEAQ (reference sequence). The CDR3 here is CASSGSDSYEQYF. The CDR3 DNA reads TGTGCCAGCAGCGGGTCAGATTCCTACGAGCAGTACTTC. Full variable domain (rest looked up from reference TRBV7-9 and TRBJ2-7): DTGVSQNPRHKITKRGQNVTFRCDPISEHNRLYWYRQTLGQGPEFLTYFQNEAQLEKSRLLSDRFSAERPKGSFSTLEIQRTEQGDSAMYLCASSGSDSYEQYFGPGTRLTVT.